This record looks at one TCR beta chain sequence and its context. Alongside a J-beta primer mix, a sample-barcoded 5' primer served in a second PCR lasting about 7 to 11 cycles. A minimum of 2.5 million CDR3-containing paired-end reads was obtained for each sample. TCRdb fed the 5' RACE reads into MiXCR, producing one record per CDR3 protein. This sample has roughly 1.7 million distinct CDR3 sequences, with approximately 32% found just once. The sample is drawn from a study of blood T cells in healthy people across ages. The ends were cut back, 3 bases at V and 0 bases at J, with 12 bases in the middle. The CDR3 consists of 15 residues.

V gene TRBV12-3 or TRBV12-4 combines with J gene TRBJ2-7; possibly TRBD1 for D (5 bases). Sequenced material: blood. This receptor was identified in a woman aged 30 to 39 in good health. DNA of the CDR3: TGTGCCAGCAGTTTGTCAGGGCACCGCTCCTACGAGCAGTACTTC. It specifies CASSLSGHRSYEQYF.